This T cell receptor (beta chain) was recorded in a study of identical twins. The CDR3 has 16 amino acids. The germline V gene encodes CDR1 MNHNS and CDR2 SASEGT. The trim removed 6 bases at V and 4 bases at J, leaving 13 bases unmatched. Regarding the study as a whole: High-abundance cord blood beta clonotypes had fewer insertions; memory repertoires showed none.

As concerns this clonotype: Its antigen remains unknown.

TCRdb redid the calling of the 5' RACE reads with MiXCR, one entry per CDR3 protein. The table records some 760,000 distinct CDR3 sequences, 18% of them present only once. These data were also reused for a study on T cells expressing NK-cell markers.

The chain joins TRBV6-1 to TRBJ2-5; 8 bases line up with TRBD2. The sequence derives from a young woman in good health. Sequences were obtained from PBMCs. This CDR3 is CASSLWGAGVPETQYF. CDR3 coding DNA: TGTGCCAGCAGCCTTTGGGGAGCGGGGGTTCCAGAGACCCAGTACTTC.